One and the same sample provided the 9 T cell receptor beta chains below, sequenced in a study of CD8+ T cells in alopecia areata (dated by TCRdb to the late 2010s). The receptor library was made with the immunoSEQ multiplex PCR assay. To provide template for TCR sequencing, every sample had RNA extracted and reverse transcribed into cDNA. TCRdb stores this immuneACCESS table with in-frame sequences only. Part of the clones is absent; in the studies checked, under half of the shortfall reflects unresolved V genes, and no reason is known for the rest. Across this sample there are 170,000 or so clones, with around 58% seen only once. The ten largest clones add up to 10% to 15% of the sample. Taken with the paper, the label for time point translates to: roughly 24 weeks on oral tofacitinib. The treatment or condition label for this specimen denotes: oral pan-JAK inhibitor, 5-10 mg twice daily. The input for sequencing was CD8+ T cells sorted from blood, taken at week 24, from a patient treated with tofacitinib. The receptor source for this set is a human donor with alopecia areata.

CDR3 protein: CASSHFAPANEKLFF. CDR3 in DNA: TGCGCCAGCAGCCATTTTGCCCCAGCTAATGAAAAACTGTTTTTT. V usage is TRBV4-1 and J usage is TRBJ1-4; no reliable D call. The ends were cut back, 3 bases at V and 3 bases at J, with 11 bases in the middle. This CDR3 region has 15 residues. Germline V lookup: CDR1 MGHRA, CDR2 YSYEKL.

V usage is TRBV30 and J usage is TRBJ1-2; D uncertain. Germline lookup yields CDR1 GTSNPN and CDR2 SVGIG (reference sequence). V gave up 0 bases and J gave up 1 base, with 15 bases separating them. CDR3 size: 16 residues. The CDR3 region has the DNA TGTGCCTGGAGTGTCGGTCCTACTGGCCTTAACTATGGCTACACCTTC. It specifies CAWSVGPTGLNYGYTF.

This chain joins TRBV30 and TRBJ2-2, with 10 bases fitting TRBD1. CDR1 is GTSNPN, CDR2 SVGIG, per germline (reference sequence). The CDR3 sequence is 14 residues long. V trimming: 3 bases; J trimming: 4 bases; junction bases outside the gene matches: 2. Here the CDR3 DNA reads TGTGCCTGGAGCGGACAGGGGGGCACCGGGGAGCTGTTTTTT. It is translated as CAWSGQGGTGELFF.

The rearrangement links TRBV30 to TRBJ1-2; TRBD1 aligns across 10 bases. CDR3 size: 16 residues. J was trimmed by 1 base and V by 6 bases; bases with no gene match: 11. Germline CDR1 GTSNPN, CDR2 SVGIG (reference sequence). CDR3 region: CACDATGTGVNYGYTF. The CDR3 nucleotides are TGTGCCTGTGACGCTACCGGGACAGGGGTTAACTATGGCTACACCTTC.

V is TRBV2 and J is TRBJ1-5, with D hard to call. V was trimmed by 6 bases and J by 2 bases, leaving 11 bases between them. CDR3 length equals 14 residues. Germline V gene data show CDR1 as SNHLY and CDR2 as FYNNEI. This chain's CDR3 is CASRPGPGNQPQHF. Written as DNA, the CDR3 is TGTGCCAGCAGACCTGGCCCAGGCAATCAGCCCCAGCATTTT.

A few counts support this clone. The DNA for the CDR3 is TGTGCCAGCAGAGTAGACAGGACCTGGTATGGCTACACCTTC. Translation gives CASRVDRTWYGYTF. The chain joins TRBV2 to TRBJ1-2; tentative D call: TRBD1 (6 bases). Germline V lookup: CDR1 SNHLY, CDR2 FYNNEI. Trimming cost V 6 bases and J 5 bases, with 16 bases left between them. The CDR3 runs 14 residues.

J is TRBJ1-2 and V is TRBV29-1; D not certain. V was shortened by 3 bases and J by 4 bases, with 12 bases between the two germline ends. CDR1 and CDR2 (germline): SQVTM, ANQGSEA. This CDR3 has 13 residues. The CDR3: CSVDSQGRYGYTF. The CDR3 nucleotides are TGCAGCGTTGATTCTCAAGGCCGCTATGGCTACACCTTC.

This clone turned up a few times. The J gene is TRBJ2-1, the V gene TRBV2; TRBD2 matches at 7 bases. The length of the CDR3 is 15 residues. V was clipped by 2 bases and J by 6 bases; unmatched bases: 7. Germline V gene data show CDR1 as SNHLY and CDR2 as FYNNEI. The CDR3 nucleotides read TGTGCCAGCAGTGAACGTGCGTGGGAGGGCAATGAGCAGTTCTTC. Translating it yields CASSERAWEGNEQFF.

The CDR3 nucleotides are TGTGCCAGCAGCTCCGATGGTAGTCAGCCCCAGCATTTT. The encoded protein is CASSSDGSQPQHF. The J gene is TRBJ1-5, the V gene TRBV7-9; D unresolved. The germline V gene has CDR1 SEHNR and CDR2 FQNEAQ (reference sequence). The germline V and J ends were trimmed by 4 bases and 6 bases, with 10 bases remaining between them. This CDR3 comprises 13 residues.